The rows below give T cell receptor beta chains drawn from one sample of a study of blood T cell repertoires in COVID-19. Assay used: immunoSEQ multiplex PCR; TCRdb lists only in-frame clones, some missing. The sample holds 95,000 to 100,000 clones, about 81% seen once. The sample taken for sequencing was peripheral blood. The source is a woman aged 55-70 years with acute or convalescent COVID-19. Each CDR3 is given with its conserved first and last residue. Each record gives: CDR3 protein, CDR3 DNA, J gene, D gene, V gene, clone size, CDR3 length. D genes are given only for firm matches. Size is stated for part of the rows, as once, few or many counts, or as a class when the clone is expanded.

CASSLQLTNYGYTF,TGTGCCAGCAGCCTACAGTTGACTAACTATGGCTACACCTTC,TRBJ1-2,.,TRBV7-8,.,14
CATSSGGQITGELFF,TGTGCCACCAGCAGCGGAGGACAGATCACCGGGGAGCTGTTTTTT,TRBJ2-2,.,TRBV15,.,15
CASRTSGGGEQYF,TGTGCTAGTAGGACTAGCGGGGGAGGTGAGCAGTACTTC,TRBJ2-7,TRBD2,TRBV12-5,.,13
CASSLGRDRGIEQYF,TGTGCCAGCAGCTTAGGTAGGGACAGGGGCATCGAGCAGTACTTC,TRBJ2-7,TRBD1,TRBV7-2,.,15
CASSRQNDSPLHF,TGTGCCAGCAGCCGACAGAACGATTCACCCCTCCACTTT,TRBJ1-6,.,TRBV3-1/TRBV3-2,.,13
CASSQDGAPGGGYTF,TGTGCCAGCAGCCAAGATGGAGCCCCGGGGGGTGGCTACACCTTC,TRBJ1-2,.,TRBV14,.,15
CASSQFSLAGGTGELFF,TGTGCCAGCAGCCAATTCTCCCTAGCGGGGGGTACCGGGGAGCTGTTTTTT,TRBJ2-2,TRBD2,TRBV3-1/TRBV3-2,.,17
CASSLEPSRPREQFF,TGTGCCAGCAGCTTAGAACCTAGCCGCCCAAGAGAGCAGTTCTTC,TRBJ2-1,.,TRBV11-3,.,15
CASSWATYEQYF,TGTGCCAGCAGTTGGGCCACCTACGAGCAGTACTTC,TRBJ2-7,.,TRBV7-2,few,12
CASSRRGGRTDTQYF,TGTGCCAGTAGTAGAAGGGGGGGTCGCACAGATACGCAGTATTTT,TRBJ2-3,.,TRBV19,.,15
CASSLGGQGDTQYF,TGTGCCAGCAGCTTAGGTGGTCAGGGAGATACGCAGTATTTT,TRBJ2-3,.,TRBV11-2,.,14
CASSSRAGGRYYEQYF,TGTGCCAGCAGCTCACGAGCGGGGGGGAGGTACTACGAGCAGTACTTC,TRBJ2-7,TRBD2,TRBV7-9,.,16
CASSLVQGLQETQYF,TGCGCCAGCAGCTTGGTCCAGGGCCTACAAGAGACCCAGTACTTC,TRBJ2-5,.,TRBV5-1,.,15
CASSLDRGAGGYTF,TGTGCCAGCAGCTTAGATCGCGGGGCCGGTGGCTACACCTTC,TRBJ1-2,.,TRBV11-2,once,14
CASSSPSPGGSYNSPLHF,TGTGCCAGCAGTTCCCCCTCCCCCGGAGGGTCCTATAATTCACCCCTCCACTTT,TRBJ1-6,.,TRBV28,once,18
CASSIARTGRETQYF,TGCGCCAGCAGCATTGCAAGGACAGGGCGGGAGACCCAGTACTTC,TRBJ2-5,TRBD1,TRBV5-1,.,15
CASSGSLGTNSPLHF,TGTGCCAGCAGTGGATCTTTGGGGACAAATTCACCCCTCCACTTT,TRBJ1-6,.,TRBV2,.,15
CASTAHGGEKLFF,TGTGCCAGCACGGCTCACGGAGGTGAAAAACTGTTTTTT,TRBJ1-4,.,TRBV5-4,.,13
CASSPWGQGMDEAFF,TGTGCCAGCAGCCCATGGGGACAGGGGATGGACGAAGCTTTCTTT,TRBJ1-1,TRBD1,TRBV11-2,.,15
CSVEGQGSEAFF,TGCAGCGTTGAGGGACAGGGGTCTGAAGCTTTCTTT,TRBJ1-1,TRBD1,TRBV29-1,few,12
CASSLGGTATNEKLFF,TGTGCCAGCAGCTTAGGCGGGACAGCTACTAATGAAAAACTGTTTTTT,TRBJ1-4,TRBD1,TRBV7-8,once,16
CAWSSRVGYGYTF,TGTGCCTGGTCCTCCAGGGTAGGGTATGGCTACACCTTC,TRBJ1-2,.,TRBV30,few,13
CASSPRVSGGYEQYF,TGTGCCAGCTCACCACGGGTTAGCGGGGGGTACGAGCAGTACTTC,TRBJ2-7,TRBD2,TRBV18,once,15
CASSLLGLSDTQYF,TGTGCCAGCAGTCTACTCGGACTTTCAGATACGCAGTATTTT,TRBJ2-3,.,TRBV6-6,.,14
CASSLDAIAGASYEQYF,TGTGCCAGCAGCTTAGATGCCATAGCGGGGGCCTCCTACGAGCAGTACTTC,TRBJ2-7,TRBD2,TRBV7-2,.,17
CASKEVGRGTKETQYF,TGCGCCAGCAAGGAAGTAGGGCGGGGAACCAAAGAGACCCAGTACTTC,TRBJ2-5,.,TRBV5-1,.,16
CASSLDPGVNTEAFF,TGCGCCAGCAGCTTGGACCCGGGTGTGAACACTGAAGCTTTCTTT,TRBJ1-1,.,TRBV5-1,.,15
CASRLSGAVQETQYF,TGTGCCAGCAGGCTGAGCGGGGCAGTCCAAGAGACCCAGTACTTC,TRBJ2-5,TRBD2,TRBV5-8,.,15
CAWTGAGNTIYF,TGTGCCTGGACGGGGGCTGGAAACACCATATATTTT,TRBJ1-3,.,TRBV30,.,12
CASSRDSYNEQFF,TGTGCCAGCAGCCGCGACAGTTACAATGAGCAGTTCTTC,TRBJ2-1,.,TRBV7-7,.,13
CASSLNGQSVGYTF,TGCGCCAGCAGCCTCAACGGACAGAGTGTTGGCTACACCTTC,TRBJ1-2,.,TRBV4-3,.,14
CASSPQGQGQAKLFF,TGTGCCAGCTCACCACAGGGACAGGGGCAGGCAAAACTGTTTTTT,TRBJ1-4,TRBD1,TRBV18,once,15
CASSAGAYEQYF,TGTGCCAGCAGCGCCGGGGCCTACGAGCAGTACTTC,TRBJ2-7,.,TRBV5-6,.,12
CASSQDGGGNQPQHF,TGCGCCAGCAGCCAAGATGGGGGCGGCAATCAGCCCCAGCATTTT,TRBJ1-5,.,TRBV4-1,.,15
CASSPAGTPTQNQPQHF,TGTGCCAGCAGCCCAGCCGGGACACCAACTCAGAATCAGCCCCAGCATTTT,TRBJ1-5,.,TRBV28,.,17
CASSPGTGAVYGYTF,TGTGCCAGCAGCCCAGGGACAGGGGCGGTCTATGGCTACACCTTC,TRBJ1-2,TRBD1,TRBV4-2,.,15
CASRLTTGGGYGYTF,TGTGCCAGCAGGCTGACCACAGGGGGTGGCTATGGCTACACCTTC,TRBJ1-2,TRBD1,TRBV6-5,.,15
CASSLGLITGNTEAFF,TGTGCCAGCAGCTTGGGCTTAATAACAGGGAACACTGAAGCTTTCTTT,TRBJ1-1,.,TRBV5-6,.,16
CAISESLDNSYEQYF,TGTGCCATCAGTGAGTCGTTGGACAACTCCTACGAGCAGTACTTC,TRBJ2-7,.,TRBV10-3,.,15
CASSTAKVNEKLFF,TGTGCCAGCAGTACAGCCAAGGTCAATGAAAAACTGTTTTTT,TRBJ1-4,.,TRBV28,.,14
CASSEFPGSNQPQHF,TGTGCCAGCAGTGAGTTCCCAGGGAGCAATCAGCCCCAGCATTTT,TRBJ1-5,.,TRBV6-1,.,15
CASSGPRGRDSTGELFF,TGTGCCAGCAGCGGTCCGCGGGGCAGGGATTCGACCGGGGAGCTGTTTTTT,TRBJ2-2,.,TRBV7-9,.,17
CASRTGESGVTEAFF,TGCGCCAGCAGGACAGGGGAGTCTGGGGTCACTGAAGCTTTCTTT,TRBJ1-1,TRBD1,TRBV5-1,.,15
CASSLDNSYTF,TGTGCCAGCAGCTTAGATAACAGCTACACCTTC,TRBJ1-2,.,TRBV11-3,once,11
CASSEGRLNSPLHF,TGTGCCAGCAGTGAAGGCAGGTTGAATTCACCCCTCCACTTT,TRBJ1-6,.,TRBV2,few,14
CASSQGQPRVGYGYTF,TGTGCCAGCAGCCAAGGGCAGCCCCGGGTTGGATATGGCTACACCTTC,TRBJ1-2,.,TRBV3-1/TRBV3-2,many,16
CASSSPVLRGGQETQYF,TGTGCCAGCAGCTCCCCGGTTCTGCGGGGAGGCCAAGAGACCCAGTACTTC,TRBJ2-5,.,TRBV5-4,once,17
CASSRTGSDEQYF,TGTGCCAGCTCAAGGACAGGGAGCGACGAGCAGTACTTC,TRBJ2-7,TRBD1,TRBV18,.,13